The clone carrying this T cell receptor (beta chain) has a handful of counts. Its antigen is not known. TCRdb reanalysed the 5' RACE reads using MiXCR and keeps one entry per CDR3 protein. The table has about 340,000 distinct CDR3 sequences, around 13% seen once. The record originates from a study of T cells after yellow fever vaccination. Findings and limits, study-wide: When the response was secondary, it was weaker but reached its peak faster, day 5 versus 15.

V was clipped by 2 bases and J by 8 bases, with 15 bases between them. The CDR3 consists of 14 residues. From germline, CDR1 is MDHEN and CDR2 SYDVKM. The V call is TRBV28, the J call TRBJ1-2; D gene unclear. The sequence derives from a man aged 18-30 years who received the YFV17D yellow fever vaccine. The sequenced sample was CD4+ T cells sorted from PBMCs, obtained 15 days after the yellow fever booster vaccination. DNA of the CDR3: TGTGCCAGCAGTTTAACTGGGCAGGCGTACGGCTACACCTTC. It codes for CASSLTGQAYGYTF.